A single sample gave rise to the 25 T cell receptor beta chains below, sequenced in a study of CDR3 diversity in severe acne. TCRdb reprocessed the PCR reads via MiXCR and lists one record per CDR3 protein. This repertoire shows tens of thousands of distinct CDR3 sequences, around 49% found once; its top ten account for around an eighth. Specimen: blood. These receptors were obtained from a male donor in good health, without acne.

V and J are TRBV10-3 and TRBJ2-7; D is possibly TRBD1 (6 bases). Looked up from germline, CDR1 is ENHRY and CDR2 is SYGVKD. Deletions cut 0 bases from V and 2 bases from J, with 11 bases between. This CDR3 is built from 15 residues. The CDR3 coding sequence is TGTGCCATCAGTGAGTCGACGACAGGAGCCTACGAGCAGTACTTC. Translating it yields CAISESTTGAYEQYF.

This clonotype is labeled as medium-sized (0.01 to 0.1%). The chain employs TRBV12-3 or TRBV12-4 and TRBJ1-6; the D is unclear. V was shortened by 3 bases and J by 9 bases, with 12 bases between the two germline ends. This CDR3 is built from 14 residues. The CDR3 spells CASSFGQAISPLHF. In nucleotides, the CDR3 is TGTGCCAGCAGTTTTGGTCAGGCCATTTCACCCCTCCACTTT.

This clonotype was counted only a few times. The J gene is TRBJ2-5, the V gene TRBV7-2; D is undetermined. Between the trimmed V and J ends, which lost 5 bases and 5 bases, there was a span of 12 bases. The CDR3 has 13 residues. Per germline, CDR1 SGHTA and CDR2 FQGNSA. As DNA, the CDR3 is TGTGCCAGCAGCCCGATGCCCTTGGAGACCCAGTACTTC. It translates to CASSPMPLETQYF.

As to this clonotype: A much larger clone lies a single base off, so this may be a read error. The genes are TRBV2 and TRBJ1-2, with 8 bases that match TRBD1. Per the germline V gene, CDR1 is SNHLY and CDR2 is FYNNEI. This CDR3 contains 15 residues. V trimming: 8 bases; J trimming: 7 bases; junction bases outside the gene matches: 15. CDR3 region: CASGDTDRGSSGYTF. The CDR3 coding sequence is TGTGCCAGCGGAGATACCGACAGGGGTTCGTCTGGCTACACCTTC.

The chain has TRBV10-3 and TRBJ1-4; D gene uncertain. V lost 8 bases, J lost 7 bases, and 11 bases lay in between. Germline V gene lookup returns CDR1 ENHRY and CDR2 SYGVKD. CDR3 length equals 12 residues. CDR3 sequence (DNA): TGTGCCATCGGGCTGTCCGGTGAAAAACTGTTTTTT. It yields the protein CAIGLSGEKLFF.

This sequence joins TRBV11-2 and TRBJ2-7, with D uncertain. V lost 3 bases to trimming and J lost 1 base, with 7 bases between them. This CDR3 contains 13 residues. From germline, CDR1 is SGHAT and CDR2 FQNNGV. Here the CDR3 reads CASSLELSYEQYF. The CDR3 DNA reads as TGTGCCAGCAGCTTGGAGTTATCCTACGAGCAGTACTTC. Complete variable domain (other parts from reference TRBV11-2 and TRBJ2-7): EAGVAQSPRYKIIEKRQSVAFWCNPISGHATLYWYQQILGQGPKLLIQFQNNGVVDDSQLPKDRFSAERLKGVDSTLKIQPAKLEDSAVYLCASSLELSYEQYFGPGTRLTVT.

The sample holds one count of this clonotype. The genes are TRBV25-1 and TRBJ2-1, with TRBD2 matching 13 bases. V shed 8 bases, J shed 6 bases, and the junction held 7 bases outside the gene matches. This CDR3 spans 15 amino acids. Germline V CDR1 and CDR2: MGHDK, SYGVNS. The CDR3 is CASSRTSGSSNEQFF. The DNA for the CDR3 is TGTGCCAGCTCCCGGACTAGCGGGAGTAGCAATGAGCAGTTCTTC.

By sample share, this clonotype is medium-sized. The chain has TRBV7-6 and TRBJ2-7; tentatively, D is TRBD2 (6 bases). The V end lost 0 bases, the J end lost 6 bases, and 9 bases lay between the germline ends. CDR3 size: 13 residues. In germline, CDR1 is SGHVS, CDR2 FNYEAQ. The CDR3 sequence: CASSLASGGEQYF. For the CDR3, the DNA is TGTGCCAGCAGCTTAGCATCCGGGGGCGAGCAGTACTTC.

V is TRBV5-5 and J is TRBJ2-5, with 9 positions matching TRBD2. J gave up 5 bases and V 0 bases, and 8 bases lay outside the gene matches. Germline CDR1 reads SGHKS; CDR2 reads YYEKEE (reference sequence). The length of the CDR3 is 16 residues. CDR3 nucleotides: TGTGCCAGCAGCTTGGTTAGCGGGAGAGAGAAGGAGACCCAGTACTTC. Protein product: CASSLVSGREKETQYF.

J is TRBJ1-4 and V is TRBV7-3, with a possible D match to TRBD1 (6 bases). CDR3 length: 15 residues. V lost 2 bases to trimming and J lost 3 bases, with 10 bases between them. Germline assignment: CDR1 SGHTA and CDR2 FQGTGA. The CDR3 DNA reads as TGTGCCAGCAGCTTATGGGCAGGGGCTAATGAAAAACTGTTTTTT. It encodes CASSLWAGANEKLFF.

V gene TRBV7-9 combines with J gene TRBJ1-1; D not resolved. The CDR3 extends over 16 amino acids. CDR1 SEHNR and CDR2 FQNEAQ come from the germline V gene (reference sequence). The germline V and J ends were trimmed by 5 bases and 0 bases, with 16 bases remaining between them. CDR3 bases: TGTGCCAGCAGCCGTTATGTCGTGAGTGTGAACACTGAAGCTTTCTTT. It specifies CASSRYVVSVNTEAFF.

This clonotype was found many times. The genes are TRBV18 and TRBJ1-6; TRBD1 matches 10 bases. The J segment lost 5 bases and the V segment lost 3 bases, leaving 4 bases of the junction unmatched. Germline CDR1 KGHSH, CDR2 LQKENI. The CDR3 is 16 amino acids. This CDR3 is CASSPTGGGNNSPLHF. The CDR3 region has the DNA TGTGCCAGCTCACCGACAGGGGGCGGTAATAATTCACCCCTCCACTTT.

The rearrangement joins TRBV14 to TRBJ1-4, with 8 nucleotides matching TRBD1. CDR1 SGHDN and CDR2 FVKESK come from the germline V gene. The CDR3 has 16 residues. Germline trimming cut 1 base from V and 2 bases from J; bases unmatched to any gene: 3. This chain's CDR3 is CASSQATGVTNEKLFF. The CDR3, as DNA: TGTGCCAGCAGCCAAGCGACAGGGGTTACTAATGAAAAACTGTTTTTT.

This clonotype was seen just once. The chain has TRBV7-2 and TRBJ2-7, with D unresolved. The better agreement between TRBJ2-1 and the DNA end casts doubt on the J call. The CDR3 is 15 residues long. Per the germline V gene, CDR1 is SGHTA and CDR2 is FQGNSA. The CDR3 is CASSTQSGPFNEQFF. As DNA, the CDR3 is TGTGCCAGCAGCACACAATCCGGGCCCTTCAATGAGCAGTTCTTC.

V and J are TRBV11-2 and TRBJ1-4; D is unresolved. With 5 bases removed from V and 6 bases from J, the gap between germline ends came to 16 bases. This CDR3 contains 15 residues. The V gene's germline CDR1 is SGHAT and CDR2 FQNNGV. The CDR3 protein is CASSPWRAEDEKLFF. CDR3 bases: TGTGCCAGCAGCCCCTGGAGGGCGGAGGATGAAAAACTGTTTTTT. The entire variable domain, with the rest obtained from reference TRBV11-2 and TRBJ1-4, is as follows: EAGVAQSPRYKIIEKRQSVAFWCNPISGHATLYWYQQILGQGPKLLIQFQNNGVVDDSQLPKDRFSAERLKGVDSTLKIQPAKLEDSAVYLCASSPWRAEDEKLFFGSGTQLSVL.

The J gene is TRBJ2-7, the V gene TRBV2, with D unresolved. The CDR3 length is 14 residues. The germline gives CDR1 SNHLY, CDR2 FYNNEI. V lost 6 bases and J lost 0, with 12 bases in between. The CDR3 sequence is CASSVDPFSYEQYF. CDR3 coding DNA: TGTGCCAGCAGCGTAGATCCCTTCTCCTACGAGCAGTACTTC. Looking up the rest from reference TRBV2 and TRBJ2-7 gives the full variable domain: EPEVTQTPSHQVTQMGQEVILRCVPISNHLYFYWYRQILGQKVEFLVSFYNNEISEKSEIFDDQFSVERPDGSNFTLKIRSTKLEDSAMYFCASSVDPFSYEQYFGPGTRLTVT.

The chain is built from TRBV5-1 and TRBJ2-5; 12 nucleotides match TRBD2. V dropped 2 bases and J dropped 4; count of bases not matched to a gene: 6. Germline CDR1 reads SGHRS; CDR2 reads YFSETQ. The CDR3 loop spans 16 amino acids. In DNA, the CDR3 is TGCGCCAGCAGCTTACTACTAGCGGGAGGTGTAGAGACCCAGTACTTC. Translation: CASSLLLAGGVETQYF.

This clonotype was picked up a small number of times. V gene TRBV7-8 combines with J gene TRBJ2-7; the D is unclear. Germline assignment: CDR1 SGHVS and CDR2 FQNEAQ. V was pared by 3 bases and J by 0 bases, with 6 bases between. The CDR3 totals 13 residues. The CDR3, as DNA: TGTGCCAGCAGCTTCACGGACTCCTACGAGCAGTACTTC. Translated, it gives CASSFTDSYEQYF.

This chain uses TRBV5-8 with TRBJ2-1; D is perhaps TRBD2 (6 bases). CDR3 length: 16 amino acids. CDR1 and CDR2 (germline): SGHTS, YDEGEE. V dropped 3 bases and J dropped 5 bases, with 18 bases sitting between them. CDR3 DNA: TGTGCCAGCAGCTGGACCATGGGGGACTTCAACAATGAGCAGTTCTTC. It translates to CASSWTMGDFNNEQFF.

This clonotype was observed many times. The chain has TRBV19 and TRBJ1-5; a weak D match, TRBD1 (5 bases). This CDR3 has 15 amino acids. Germline CDR1 reads LNHDA; CDR2 reads SQIVND (reference sequence). The V gene lost 0 bases and the J gene lost 7 bases, with 13 bases spanning the gap. The CDR3 DNA reads TGTGCCAGTAGTATAGATCTGCAGGGAAGACAGCCCCAGCATTTT. This gives the protein CASSIDLQGRQPQHF.

This clonotype was found many times. The genes are TRBV7-8 and TRBJ2-7; the D is unclear. V shed 2 bases and J shed 1 base, with 12 bases lying between them. The germline CDR1 and CDR2 sequences are SGHVS and FQNEAQ. This CDR3 is built from 15 residues. CDR3 sequence (DNA): TGTGCCAGCAGCTTACTCGACAAACGTTCCTACGAGCAGTACTTC. Its protein product is CASSLLDKRSYEQYF.

This clonotype was seen ten or more times. V and J are TRBV5-1 and TRBJ1-1; D call uncertain. The CDR3 extends over 15 amino acids. V was trimmed by 0 bases and J by 4 bases, leaving 13 bases between them. Germline CDR1 SGHRS, CDR2 YFSETQ. CDR3 in amino acids: CASSLGGAGGTEAFF. The CDR3 nucleotides read TGCGCCAGCAGCTTGGGGGGAGCGGGAGGCACTGAAGCTTTCTTT. Full variable domain (outside the CDR3, taken from reference TRBV5-1 and TRBJ1-1): KAGVTQTPRYLIKTRGQQVTLSCSPISGHRSVSWYQQTPGQGLQFLFEYFSETQRNKGNFPGRFSGRQFSNSRSEMNVSTLELGDSALYLCASSLGGAGGTEAFFGQGTRLTVV.

This clonotype was observed many times. V and J are TRBV5-6 and TRBJ2-7; D unresolved. The CDR3 length is 11 residues. In germline, CDR1 is SGHDT, CDR2 YYEEEE. Trimming left V 0 bases short and J 3 bases short, with 1 base between. CDR3 sequence: CASSLVYEQYF. Here the CDR3 DNA reads TGTGCCAGCAGCTTGGTCTACGAGCAGTACTTC. Full variable domain (missing parts from reference TRBV5-6 and TRBJ2-7): DAGVTQSPTHLIKTRGQQVTLRCSPKSGHDTVSWYQQALGQGPQFIFQYYEEEERQRGNFPDRFSGHQFPNYSSELNVNALLLGDSALYLCASSLVYEQYFGPGTRLTVT.

The chain recombines TRBV10-3 with TRBJ1-1; D not resolved. The CDR3 has 11 residues. Germline V gives CDR1 ENHRY, CDR2 SYGVKD. V shed 6 bases and J shed 3 bases, with 5 bases lying between them. CDR3 sequence reads: CAISRDTEAFF. The CDR3, as DNA: TGTGCCATCAGCCGAGACACTGAAGCTTTCTTT.

The chain joins TRBV20-1 to TRBJ2-7, with a tentative D call TRBD2 (6 bases). The V end lost 1 base, the J end lost 1 base, and 17 bases lay between the germline ends. This CDR3 spans 16 amino acids. The V gene's germline CDR1 is DFQATT and CDR2 SNEGSKA (reference sequence). The CDR3 DNA sequence: TGCAGTGCTAGAGGTGCCCCTAGCGTCCCTTCCTACGAGCAGTACTTC. Its translation: CSARGAPSVPSYEQYF.